Listed below are T cell receptor beta chains from one sample, sequenced in a study of T cell repertoires in cytomegalovirus infection. Antigen specificity for these receptors is unknown. TCRdb reprocessed the reads with MiXCR, giving one entry per CDR3 protein. The table has 140,000 to 150,000 distinct CDR3 sequences, approximately 30% seen once. The sequencing here drew on CD8+ T cells from cultured PBMCs, taken from culture after CMV antigen stimulation. The receptors derive from a human donor in good health (CMV status not recorded). Some clones in this sample may be carry-over from other donors' samples. Each CDR3 is given with its conserved first and last residue. A D gene is named only where the DNA matches it firmly.

D,J,V,CDR3
-,TRBJ2-5,TRBV10-3,CAISESIRERETQYF
-,TRBJ2-2,TRBV5-1,CASTLGSSGELFF
-,TRBJ1-1,TRBV20-1,CSASGWGNTEAFF
-,TRBJ2-1,TRBV2,CASSLRRASRYNEQFF
-,TRBJ2-3,TRBV28,CASSFSARRTDTQYF
TRBD1,TRBJ1-1,TRBV19,CASTIGLGGNTEAFF
-,TRBJ1-1,TRBV7-9,CASSSTAITEAFF
-,TRBJ2-3,TRBV6-1,CASSEFRTGADTQYF
-,TRBJ1-1,TRBV24-1,CATSDLDSTEAFF
TRBD2,TRBJ2-1,TRBV7-3,CASSLRLAGVMDEQFF
-,TRBJ2-5,TRBV7-8,CASSLTQGGLQETQYF
-,TRBJ2-3,TRBV27,CASSFTVGTDTQYF
TRBD2,TRBJ2-1,TRBV12-3/TRBV12-4,CASSFGGAGLNNEQFF
-,TRBJ1-1,TRBV28,CASSSVRDPLNTEAFF
-,TRBJ2-7,TRBV6-1,CASSGVYRLEQYF
-,TRBJ1-4,TRBV29-1,CSAGTGRGERKLFF
TRBD1,TRBJ1-3,TRBV28,CASSQTGGRGTIYF
-,TRBJ1-6,TRBV19,CASSIGHNSPLHF
-,TRBJ1-2,TRBV7-8,CASSPEATGYPYGYTF
-,TRBJ2-1,TRBV5-6,CASSPQFDNEQFF
-,TRBJ2-1,TRBV5-6,CASSTDSSYNEQFF
-,TRBJ1-2,TRBV15,CATSRDPGGSYGYTF
-,TRBJ1-2,TRBV12-3/TRBV12-4,CASTWGGSYGYTF
TRBD2,TRBJ2-1,TRBV7-8,CASTLAGEDEQFF
TRBD2,TRBJ2-1,TRBV28,CETSGGVTYNEQFF
-,TRBJ1-1,TRBV7-6,CASSFPMLEAFF
-,TRBJ2-7,TRBV12-3/TRBV12-4,CASSLGLSYEQYF
-,TRBJ1-1,TRBV9,CASSPLLREAFF
-,TRBJ2-3,TRBV7-2,CASSLGVGSEDTQYF
-,TRBJ2-7,TRBV11-2,CASSSTESYEQYF
-,TRBJ2-7,TRBV28,CASSFRGNPYEQYF
-,TRBJ1-2,TRBV13,CASSPVDYGYTF
-,TRBJ1-6,TRBV25-1,CASSEAETFHPLHF
TRBD1,TRBJ1-1,TRBV27,CASSATIGTANTEAFF
TRBD1,TRBJ1-5,TRBV7-6,CASSPYQGEQPQHF
TRBD1,TRBJ2-7,TRBV7-6,CASSPGTVYSYEQYF
TRBD1,TRBJ1-2,TRBV27,CASRDRVDYGYTF
-,TRBJ2-3,TRBV2,CASSESVEFSTDTQYF
-,TRBJ2-2,TRBV7-8,CASSLAVYTGELFF
TRBD2,TRBJ2-3,TRBV20-1,CSARTSGGRDTQYF
-,TRBJ2-2,TRBV12-3/TRBV12-4,CASSSKGGELFF
-,TRBJ2-2,TRBV11-3,CASSLEVDTGELFF
TRBD1,TRBJ2-1,TRBV12-3/TRBV12-4,CASSFPGQGGYNEQFF
TRBD2,TRBJ2-1,TRBV7-9,CASNGGLAGAEQFF
-,TRBJ2-3,TRBV12-3/TRBV12-4,CATENREDTQYF
-,TRBJ1-1,TRBV2,CASRARGGSTEAFF
-,TRBJ2-1,TRBV24-1,CATSAYSGEQFF
-,TRBJ1-1,TRBV5-6,CASSPPQLNTEAFF
TRBD1,TRBJ2-7,TRBV19,CASSKTGINEQYF
-,TRBJ2-1,TRBV7-8,CASSAPIRTLANEQFF
-,TRBJ2-3,TRBV20-1,CSARGSHRDSSTDTQYF
-,TRBJ2-1,TRBV12-3/TRBV12-4,CATQESSYNEQFF
-,TRBJ2-2,TRBV5-5,CASSLAEEELFF
TRBD1,TRBJ2-7,TRBV19,CASSQGQGPYEQYF
-,TRBJ2-7,TRBV13,CASSAGQPPFYEQYF
TRBD1,TRBJ2-1,TRBV11-2,CASSRTGYEQFF
-,TRBJ2-7,TRBV6-1,CASSLTDRTNSYEQYF
-,TRBJ2-5,TRBV20-1,CSARGTGETQYF
TRBD2,TRBJ2-3,TRBV7-9,CASSPRSGGLQDTQYF